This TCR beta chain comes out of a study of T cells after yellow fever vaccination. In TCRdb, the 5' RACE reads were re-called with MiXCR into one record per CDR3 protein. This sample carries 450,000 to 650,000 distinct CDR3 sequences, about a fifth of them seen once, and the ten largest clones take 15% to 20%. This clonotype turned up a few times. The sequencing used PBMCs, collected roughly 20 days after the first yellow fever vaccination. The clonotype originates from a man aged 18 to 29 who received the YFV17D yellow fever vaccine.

Here the CDR3 DNA reads TGTGCCAGTAGATTTATAGGCGTTCCGAACACTGAAGCTTTCTTT. Translated, it gives CASRFIGVPNTEAFF. J is TRBJ1-1 and V is TRBV19, with D unresolved. V was clipped by 6 bases and J by 1 base, with 15 bases between them. This CDR3 has 15 residues. Germline V gene lookup returns CDR1 LNHDA and CDR2 SQIVND (reference sequence).